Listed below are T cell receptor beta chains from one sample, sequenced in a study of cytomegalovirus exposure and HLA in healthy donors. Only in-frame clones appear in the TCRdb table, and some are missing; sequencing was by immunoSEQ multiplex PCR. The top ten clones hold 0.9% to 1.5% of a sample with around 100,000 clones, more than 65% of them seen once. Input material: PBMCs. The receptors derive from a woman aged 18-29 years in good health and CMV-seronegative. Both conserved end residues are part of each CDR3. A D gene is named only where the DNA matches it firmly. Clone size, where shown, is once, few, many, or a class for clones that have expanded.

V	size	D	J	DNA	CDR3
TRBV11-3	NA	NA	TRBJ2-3	TGTGCCAGCAGCCAGGGAGGTAGTACAGATACGCAGTATTTT	CASSQGGSTDTQYF
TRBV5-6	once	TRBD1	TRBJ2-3	TGTGCCAGCAGCTCCGGGACAGGGTGGGCAGATACGCAGTATTTT	CASSSGTGWADTQYF
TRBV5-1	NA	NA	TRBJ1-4	TGCGCCAGCAGCTTGGTGGTCTCGGGGGAAAAACTGTTTTTT	CASSLVVSGEKLFF
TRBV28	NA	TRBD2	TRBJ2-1	TGTGCCAGCAGTTTACCCGGGACTAGCGGGAGCGTACAGTTCTTC	CASSLPGTSGSVQFF
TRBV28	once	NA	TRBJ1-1	TGTGCCAGCGAAGGAAGGGGCCGGACTGAAGCTTTCTTT	CASEGRGRTEAFF
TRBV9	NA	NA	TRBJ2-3	TGTGCCAGCAGCGTAGTGGGGGCGGCTAGCACAGATACGCAGTATTTT	CASSVVGAASTDTQYF
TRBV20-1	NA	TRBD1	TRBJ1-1	TGCAGCTTAATCGACAGGGGGAGAGCTTTCTTT	CSLIDRGRAFF
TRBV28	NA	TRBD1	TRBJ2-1	TGTGCCAGCAGTTTAGCAGGACAGGGGTTATACAATGAGCAGTTCTTC	CASSLAGQGLYNEQFF
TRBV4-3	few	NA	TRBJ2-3	TGCGCCAGCAGCCCGGGTTTAGAAGCTACTTATAGCACAGATACGCAGTATTTT	CASSPGLEATYSTDTQYF
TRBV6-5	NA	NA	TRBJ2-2	TGTGCCAGCAGTTACTCCTTGGCAGCGAACACCGGGGAGCTGTTTTTT	CASSYSLAANTGELFF
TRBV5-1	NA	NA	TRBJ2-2	TGCGCCAGCAGCTTGATGACGCAGGGGGGGGAGCTGTTTTTT	CASSLMTQGGELFF
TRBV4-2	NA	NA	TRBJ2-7	TGTGCCAGCAGCCCCCGGGACACTCCCTACGAGCAGTACTTC	CASSPRDTPYEQYF
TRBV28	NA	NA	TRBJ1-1	TGTGCCAGCAGTTCCTACCCTCGAGGTGGAGCTGAAGCTTTCTTT	CASSSYPRGGAEAFF
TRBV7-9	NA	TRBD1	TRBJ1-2	TGTGCCAGCAGCTGGGACAGGGGCGGCTATGGCTACACCTTC	CASSWDRGGYGYTF
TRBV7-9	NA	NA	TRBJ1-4	TGTGCCAGCAGTTATAGGCCGGCGGGCTATAATGAAAAACTGTTTTTT	CASSYRPAGYNEKLFF
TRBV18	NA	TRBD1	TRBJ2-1	TGTGCCAGCTCACCACTGCCACAGGGGACCAATGAGCAGTTCTTC	CASSPLPQGTNEQFF
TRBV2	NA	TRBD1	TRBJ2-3	TGTGCCAGCAGTGAGGACAGGGGGGGATCAGATACGCAGTATTTT	CASSEDRGGSDTQYF
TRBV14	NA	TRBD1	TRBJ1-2	TGTGCCAGCAGCCATATACTAACACAGGGGCAATATGGCTACACCTTC	CASSHILTQGQYGYTF
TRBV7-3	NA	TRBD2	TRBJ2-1	TGTGCCAGCAGCCTACAAGCGGGAGTGATTCCGTTCTTC	CASSLQAGVIPFF
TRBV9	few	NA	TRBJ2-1	TGTGCCAGCAGCGTAGGGACAACAGGTGAGCAGTTCTTC	CASSVGTTGEQFF
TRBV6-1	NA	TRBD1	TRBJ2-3	TGTGCCAGCAGTACCGGGACAGGGGGCGGAGATACGCAGTATTTT	CASSTGTGGGDTQYF
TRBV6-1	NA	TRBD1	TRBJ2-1	TGTGCCAGCAGGGACAGGGGTAGGGGAAATGAGCAGTTCTTC	CASRDRGRGNEQFF
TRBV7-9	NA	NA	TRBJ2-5	TGTGCCAGCAGCTCGGGGGAGACCCAGTACTTC	CASSSGETQYF
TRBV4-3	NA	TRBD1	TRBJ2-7	TGCGCCAGCAGCCAAGGGACAGGCCTCTACGAGCAGTACTTC	CASSQGTGLYEQYF
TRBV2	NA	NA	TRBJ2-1	TGTGCCAGCAGTGAAGAGGACTTTAGCTCCTACAATGAGCAGTTCTTC	CASSEEDFSSYNEQFF
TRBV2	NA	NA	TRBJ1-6	TGTGCCAGCAGTGATCCGGCCGGGGAGGGCTCCTATAATTCACCCCTCCACTTT	CASSDPAGEGSYNSPLHF
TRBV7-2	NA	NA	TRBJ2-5	TGTGCCAGCAGCCCTACCCCCTACAGGGGGGGTGAGACCCAGTACTTC	CASSPTPYRGGETQYF
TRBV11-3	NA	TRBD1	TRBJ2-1	TGTGCCAGCAGCTTAAGGGGACAGGGGGCCGGGAATGAGCAGTTCTTC	CASSLRGQGAGNEQFF
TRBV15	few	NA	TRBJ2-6	TGTGCCACCAGCAGTGGCAGTTCTGGGGCCAACGTCCTGACTTTC	CATSSGSSGANVLTF
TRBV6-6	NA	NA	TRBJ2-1	TGTGCCAGCAGCTATGCGGATGAGCAGTTCTTC	CASSYADEQFF
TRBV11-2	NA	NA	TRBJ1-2	TGTGCCAGCAGCCCCGCCCCCCGGGGTAATGGCTACACCTTC	CASSPAPRGNGYTF
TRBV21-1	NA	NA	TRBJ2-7	TGTGCCAGCAGCAAGTCGGACACGGGGTGGGGGACTAGCGGGAGGGCTAGCTCCTACGAGCAGTACTTC	CASSKSDTGWGTSGRASSYEQYF
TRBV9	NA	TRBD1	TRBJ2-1	TGTGCCAGCAGCGTAACAGGGGCGACCTACAATGAGCAGTTCTTC	CASSVTGATYNEQFF
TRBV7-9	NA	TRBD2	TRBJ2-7	TGTGCCAGCAGCTTATCCAGCGGGAACTACGAGCAGTACTTC	CASSLSSGNYEQYF
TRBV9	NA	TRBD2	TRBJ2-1	TGTGCCAGCAGCGGCACTAGCGGGGGGGCCAATGAGCAGTTCTTC	CASSGTSGGANEQFF
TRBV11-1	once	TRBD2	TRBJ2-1	TGTGCCAGCAGCTCCCGGGGGGAATCCTACAATGAGCAGTTCTTC	CASSSRGESYNEQFF
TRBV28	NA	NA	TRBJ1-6	TGTGCCAGCACCCTCCCAGGTCTGATAAGTTCACCCCTCCACTTT	CASTLPGLISSPLHF